The 2 T cell receptor beta chains below come from one sample, sequenced in a study of CD4 T cells in relation to SARS-CoV-2 and coronaviruses. The table came from immunoSEQ multiplex PCR; TCRdb's copy has only in-frame clones and leaves some out. The sample yields tens of thousands of clones, under 80% seen once. These receptors have no known antigen. The sequenced sample was memory CD4+ T cells from PBMCs, cultured in vitro. These receptor sequences come from an adult with COVID-19.

The chain employs TRBV5-1 and TRBJ2-6; TRBD2 might be the D (6 bases). This CDR3 region has 17 residues. Trimming stripped 4 bases from V and 0 bases from J, with 14 bases between. Germline CDR1 and CDR2: SGHRS and YFSETQ. The CDR3 loop reads CASSPTGADSGANVLTF. The CDR3 DNA follows: TGCGCCAGCAGCCCCACGGGAGCAGACTCTGGGGCCAACGTCCTGACTTTC.

This chain joins TRBV27 and TRBJ1-1; tentatively, D is TRBD1 (5 bases). V was pared by 6 bases and J by 0 bases, with 17 bases between. The CDR3 runs to 16 residues. CDR1 and CDR2 from the germline V gene are MNHEY and SMNVEV (reference sequence). CDR3: CASSRLSGGLNTEAFF. The CDR3 DNA is TGTGCCAGCAGCCGACTCAGTGGGGGGTTGAACACTGAAGCTTTCTTT.